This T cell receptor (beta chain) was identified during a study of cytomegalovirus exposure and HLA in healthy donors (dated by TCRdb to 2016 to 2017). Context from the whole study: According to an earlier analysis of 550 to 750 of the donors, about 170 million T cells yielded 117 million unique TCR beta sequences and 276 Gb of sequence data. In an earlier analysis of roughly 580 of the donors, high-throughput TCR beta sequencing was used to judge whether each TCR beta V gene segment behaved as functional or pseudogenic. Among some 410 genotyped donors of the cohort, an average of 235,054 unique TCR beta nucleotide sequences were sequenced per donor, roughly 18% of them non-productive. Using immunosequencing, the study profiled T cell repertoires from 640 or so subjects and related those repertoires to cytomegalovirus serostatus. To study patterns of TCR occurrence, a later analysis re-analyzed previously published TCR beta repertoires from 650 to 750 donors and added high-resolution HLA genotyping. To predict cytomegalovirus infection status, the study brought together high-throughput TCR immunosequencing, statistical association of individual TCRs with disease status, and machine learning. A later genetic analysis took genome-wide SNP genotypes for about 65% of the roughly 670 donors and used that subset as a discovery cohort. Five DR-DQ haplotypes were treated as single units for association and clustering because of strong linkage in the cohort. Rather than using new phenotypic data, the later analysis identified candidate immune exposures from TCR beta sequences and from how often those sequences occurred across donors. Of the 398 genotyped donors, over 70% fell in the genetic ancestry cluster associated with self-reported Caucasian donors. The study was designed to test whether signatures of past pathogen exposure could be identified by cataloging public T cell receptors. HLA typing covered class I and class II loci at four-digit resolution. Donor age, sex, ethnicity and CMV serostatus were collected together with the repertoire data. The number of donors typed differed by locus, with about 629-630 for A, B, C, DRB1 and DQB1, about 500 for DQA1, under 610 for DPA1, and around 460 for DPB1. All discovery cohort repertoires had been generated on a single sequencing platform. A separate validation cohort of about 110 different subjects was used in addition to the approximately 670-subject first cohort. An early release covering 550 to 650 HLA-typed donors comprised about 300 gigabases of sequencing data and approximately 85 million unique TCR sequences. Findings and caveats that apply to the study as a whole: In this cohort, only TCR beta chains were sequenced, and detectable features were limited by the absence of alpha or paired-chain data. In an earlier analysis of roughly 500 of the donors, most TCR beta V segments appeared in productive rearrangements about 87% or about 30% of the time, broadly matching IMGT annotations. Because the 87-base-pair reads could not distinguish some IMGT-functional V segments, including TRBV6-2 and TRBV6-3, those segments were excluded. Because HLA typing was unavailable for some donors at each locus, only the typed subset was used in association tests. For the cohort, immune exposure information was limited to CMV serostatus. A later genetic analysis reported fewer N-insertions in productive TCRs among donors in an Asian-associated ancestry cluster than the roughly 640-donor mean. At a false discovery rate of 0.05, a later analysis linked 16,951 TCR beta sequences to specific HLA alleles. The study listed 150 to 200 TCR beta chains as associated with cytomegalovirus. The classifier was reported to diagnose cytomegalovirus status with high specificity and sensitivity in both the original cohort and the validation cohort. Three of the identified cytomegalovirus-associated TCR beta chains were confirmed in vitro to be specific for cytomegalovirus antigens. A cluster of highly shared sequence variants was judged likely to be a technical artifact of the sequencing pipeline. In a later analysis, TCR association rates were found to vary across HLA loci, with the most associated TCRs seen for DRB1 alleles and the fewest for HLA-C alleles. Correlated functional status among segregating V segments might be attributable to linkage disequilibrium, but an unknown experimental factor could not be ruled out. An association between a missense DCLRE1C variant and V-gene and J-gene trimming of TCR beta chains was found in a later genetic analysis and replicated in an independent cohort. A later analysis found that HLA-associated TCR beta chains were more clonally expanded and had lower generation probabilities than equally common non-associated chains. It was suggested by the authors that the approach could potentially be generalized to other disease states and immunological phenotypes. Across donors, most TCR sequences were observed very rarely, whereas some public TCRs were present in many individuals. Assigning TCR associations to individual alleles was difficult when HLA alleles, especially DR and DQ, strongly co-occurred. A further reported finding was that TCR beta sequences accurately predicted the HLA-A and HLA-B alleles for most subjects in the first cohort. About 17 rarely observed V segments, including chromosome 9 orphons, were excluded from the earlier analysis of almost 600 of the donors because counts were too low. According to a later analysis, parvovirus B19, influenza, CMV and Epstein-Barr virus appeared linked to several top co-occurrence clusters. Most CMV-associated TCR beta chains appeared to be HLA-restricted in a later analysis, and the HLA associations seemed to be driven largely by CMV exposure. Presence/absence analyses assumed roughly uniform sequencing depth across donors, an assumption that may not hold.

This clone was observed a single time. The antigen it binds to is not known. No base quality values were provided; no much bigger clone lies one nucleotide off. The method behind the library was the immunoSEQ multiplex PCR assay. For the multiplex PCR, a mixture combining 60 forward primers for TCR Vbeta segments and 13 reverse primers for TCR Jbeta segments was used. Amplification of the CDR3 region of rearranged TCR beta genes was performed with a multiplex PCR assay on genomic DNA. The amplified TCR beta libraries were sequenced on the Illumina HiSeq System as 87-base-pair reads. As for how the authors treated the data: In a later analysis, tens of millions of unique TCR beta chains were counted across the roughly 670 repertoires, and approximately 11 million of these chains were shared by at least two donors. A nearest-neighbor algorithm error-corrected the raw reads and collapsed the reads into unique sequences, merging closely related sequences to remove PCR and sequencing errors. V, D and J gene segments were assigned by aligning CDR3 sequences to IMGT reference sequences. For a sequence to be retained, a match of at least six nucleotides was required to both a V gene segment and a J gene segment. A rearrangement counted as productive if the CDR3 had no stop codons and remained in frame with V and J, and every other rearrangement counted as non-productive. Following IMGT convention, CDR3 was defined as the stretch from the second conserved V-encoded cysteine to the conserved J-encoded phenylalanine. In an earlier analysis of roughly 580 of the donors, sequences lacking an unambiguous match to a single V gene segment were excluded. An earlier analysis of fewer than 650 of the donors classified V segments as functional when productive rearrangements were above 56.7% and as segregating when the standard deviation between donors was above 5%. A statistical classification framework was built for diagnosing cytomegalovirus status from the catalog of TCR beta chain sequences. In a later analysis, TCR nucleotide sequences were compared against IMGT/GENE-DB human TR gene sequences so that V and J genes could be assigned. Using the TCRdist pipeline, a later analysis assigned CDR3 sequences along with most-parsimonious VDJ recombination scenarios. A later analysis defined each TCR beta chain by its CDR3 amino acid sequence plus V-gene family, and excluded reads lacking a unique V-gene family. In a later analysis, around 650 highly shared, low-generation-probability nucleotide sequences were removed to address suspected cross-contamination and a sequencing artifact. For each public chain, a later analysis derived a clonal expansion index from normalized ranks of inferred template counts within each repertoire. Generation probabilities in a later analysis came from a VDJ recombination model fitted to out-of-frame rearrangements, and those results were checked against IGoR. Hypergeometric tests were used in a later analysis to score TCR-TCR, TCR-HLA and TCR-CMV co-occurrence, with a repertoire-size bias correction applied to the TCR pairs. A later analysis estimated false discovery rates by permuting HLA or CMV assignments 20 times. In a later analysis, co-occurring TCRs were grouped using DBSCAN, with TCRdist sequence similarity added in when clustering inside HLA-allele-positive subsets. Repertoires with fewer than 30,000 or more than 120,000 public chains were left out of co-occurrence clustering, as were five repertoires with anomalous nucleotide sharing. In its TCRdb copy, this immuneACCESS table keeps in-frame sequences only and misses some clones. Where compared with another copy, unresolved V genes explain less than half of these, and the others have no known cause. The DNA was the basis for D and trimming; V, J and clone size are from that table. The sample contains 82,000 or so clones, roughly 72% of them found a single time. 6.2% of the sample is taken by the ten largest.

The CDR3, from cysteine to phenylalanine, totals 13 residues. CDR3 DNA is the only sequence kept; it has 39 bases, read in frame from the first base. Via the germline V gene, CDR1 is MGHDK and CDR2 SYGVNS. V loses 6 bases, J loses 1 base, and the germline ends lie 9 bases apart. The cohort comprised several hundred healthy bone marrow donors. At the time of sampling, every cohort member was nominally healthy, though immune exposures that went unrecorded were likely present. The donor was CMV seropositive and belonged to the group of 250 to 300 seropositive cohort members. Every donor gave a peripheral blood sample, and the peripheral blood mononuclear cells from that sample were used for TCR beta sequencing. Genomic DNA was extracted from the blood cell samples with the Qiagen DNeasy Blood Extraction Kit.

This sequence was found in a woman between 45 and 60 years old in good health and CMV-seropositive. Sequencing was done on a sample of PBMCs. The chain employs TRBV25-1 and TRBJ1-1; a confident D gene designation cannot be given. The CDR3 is CASRSPGNTEAFF. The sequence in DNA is TGTGCCAGCAGATCCCCCGGGAACACTGAAGCTTTCTTT. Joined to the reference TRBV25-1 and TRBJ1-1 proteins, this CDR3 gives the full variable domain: EADIYQTPRYLVIGTGKKITLECSQTMGHDKMYWYQQDPGMELHLIHYSYGVNSTEKGDLSSESTVSRIRTEHFPLTLESARPSHTSQYLCASRSPGNTEAFFGQGTRLTVV.